This TCR beta chain came from a study of spatial heterogeneity in lung cancer. As for the study in general: Within raw reads, each unique TCR and UMI combination appeared on average more than ten times.

The length of the CDR3 is 14 residues. Germline CDR1 SNHLY, CDR2 FYNNEI. The V end lost 4 bases, the J end lost 2 bases, and 6 bases lay between the germline ends. Time point in this sample: sample taken at primary tumor resection. Extraction of whole RNA from tumor, nontumor lung or frozen PBMC preceded unsorted sequencing. The study tagged each TCR cDNA molecule with a unique molecular identifier. TCRdb reprocessed the 5' RACE reads via MiXCR and lists one record per CDR3 protein. The data contain more than 30,000 distinct CDR3 sequences, 4% to 6% of them singletons. The source is a female donor with early-stage non-small cell lung cancer. This chain uses TRBV2 with TRBJ2-6; no clear D gene. This sample comprised PBMCs, obtained at surgery. The CDR3, as DNA: TGTGCCAGCAGTGGGGTAACTGGGGCCAACGTCCTGACTTTC. Amino acids: CASSGVTGANVLTF.